The 18 T cell receptor beta chains below come from one sample, sequenced in a study of blood T cell repertoires in COVID-19. The assay was immunoSEQ multiplex PCR, and TCRdb's table has in-frame clones only and misses some. The sample records around 270,000 clones, about 90% being singletons. The sample taken for sequencing was peripheral blood. The receptors here all came from a woman between 50 and 59 years old with acute or convalescent COVID-19.

CDR3 sequence reads: CASKTVEAGYTDTQYF. The CDR3 DNA reads as TGCGCCAGCAAAACGGTTGAAGCGGGATACACAGATACGCAGTATTTT. The V gene is TRBV5-1, the J gene TRBJ2-3; 7 bases are shared with TRBD2. V lost 6 bases to trimming and J lost 2 bases; unmatched junction nucleotides: 12. The CDR3 has 16 residues. In germline, CDR1 is SGHRS, CDR2 YFSETQ.

The V call is TRBV15, the J call TRBJ2-2, with 9 positions matching TRBD2. The CDR3 covers 16 residues. Germline V CDR1 and CDR2: LNHNV, YYDKDF (reference sequence). V was clipped by 0 bases and J by 4 bases; unmatched bases: 3. CDR3 sequence: CATSRDGTSLTGELFF. The CDR3 DNA sequence: TGTGCCACCAGCAGAGACGGGACTAGCCTCACCGGGGAGCTGTTTTTT. The variable domain in full, with the rest retrieved from reference TRBV15 and TRBJ2-2, is DAMVIQNPRYQVTQFGKPVTLSCSQTLNHNVMYWYQQKSSQAPKLLFHYYDKDFNNEADTPDNFQSRRPNTSFCFLDIRSPGLGDTAMYLCATSRDGTSLTGELFFGEGSRLTVL.

This clone has only a few counts. The chain employs TRBV18 and TRBJ2-7, with a weak D call TRBD1 (7 bases). The germline V gene encodes CDR1 KGHSH and CDR2 LQKENI. V shed 0 bases and J shed 11 bases, with 23 bases lying between them. This CDR3 contains 16 residues. In nucleotides, the CDR3 is TGTGCCAGCTCACCACCGAGGAATAGCAGGGGGGAAGAAAAGTACTTC. It specifies CASSPPRNSRGEEKYF.

The chain has TRBV29-1 and TRBJ1-1; 9 bases agree with TRBD1. The CDR3 covers 13 residues. V lost 7 bases to trimming and J lost 1 base; unmatched junction nucleotides: 4. The germline CDR1 and CDR2 sequences are SQVTM and ANQGSEA. The CDR3 loop reads CSGGQGWNTEAFF. DNA of the CDR3: TGCAGCGGGGGACAGGGTTGGAACACTGAAGCTTTCTTT.

V gene TRBV28 combines with J gene TRBJ1-2, with 8 positions matching TRBD1. CDR1 and CDR2 from the germline V gene are MDHEN and SYDVKM. V lost 4 bases and J lost 4; bases outside the gene matches: 11. The CDR3 is made up of 16 amino acids. CDR3 residues: CASSYPPGQGRYGYTF. CDR3 DNA sequence: TGTGCCAGCAGTTACCCCCCCGGACAGGGCCGCTATGGCTACACCTTC.

The chain carries TRBV28 and TRBJ1-5; maybe TRBD1 (6 bases). CDR1 and CDR2 from the germline V gene are MDHEN and SYDVKM. The CDR3 runs to 17 residues. V was shortened by 8 bases and J by 0 bases, with 20 bases between the two germline ends. The CDR3 sequence: CASLSPFGTSSNQPQHF. CDR3 bases: TGTGCCAGCTTGTCGCCATTCGGGACAAGTAGCAATCAGCCCCAGCATTTT.

This clone appeared a single time. V and J are TRBV7-3 and TRBJ2-1, with 9 positions matching TRBD1. V was pared by 2 bases and J by 0 bases, with 2 bases of the junction left unmatched. The CDR3 totals 16 residues. The V gene's germline CDR1 is SGHTA and CDR2 FQGTGA. In DNA form, the CDR3 reads TGTGCCAGCAGCTTAGGGACAGGGACCTCCTACAATGAGCAGTTCTTC. This encodes CASSLGTGTSYNEQFF.

This chain links TRBV6-5 with TRBJ1-2, with TRBD1 matching 7 bases. Germline-derived CDR1 and CDR2 are MNHEY and SVGAGI. The length of the CDR3 is 14 residues. J gave up 7 bases and V 5 bases, and 10 bases lay outside the gene matches. The CDR3 sequence is CASSPRDSGFGYTF. The CDR3 DNA reads as TGTGCCAGCAGTCCGAGGGACAGTGGGTTTGGCTACACCTTC.

This chain links TRBV28 with TRBJ1-4; TRBD1 aligns across 9 bases. This CDR3 is 15 amino acids long. J lost 5 bases, V lost 6 bases, and 7 bases had no gene match. Germline V gene lookup returns CDR1 MDHEN and CDR2 SYDVKM. The DNA of the CDR3 is TGTGCCAGCAGGCCGACAGGGGGAATAAATGAAAAACTGTTTTTT. This encodes CASRPTGGINEKLFF.

The chain couples TRBV11-2 to TRBJ2-2; TRBD1 agrees at 8 bases. The CDR3 spans 15 residues. Trimming took 7 bases from V and 2 from J; bases not matched to a gene: 6. CDR1 is SGHAT and CDR2 is FQNNGV in the germline V gene. In DNA, the CDR3 is TGTGCCAGCACCAACAGGGGGGATAACACCGGGGAGCTGTTTTTT. Its protein product is CASTNRGDNTGELFF.

The chain couples TRBV6-1 to TRBJ1-1; no reliable D call. Trimming left V 2 bases short and J 0 bases short, with 7 bases between. CDR3 length: 14 amino acids. Germline assignment: CDR1 MNHNS and CDR2 SASEGT. For the CDR3, the DNA is TGTGCCAGCAGTGAACAGGCCCTGAACACTGAAGCTTTCTTT. It codes for CASSEQALNTEAFF.

This chain connects TRBV19 to TRBJ1-3; 7 positions match TRBD1. Per the germline V gene, CDR1 is LNHDA and CDR2 is SQIVND (reference sequence). CDR3 size: 16 residues. J gave up 0 bases and V 5 bases, and 7 bases lay outside the gene matches. The CDR3 loop is CASSFRTGTSGNTIYF. CDR3 in DNA: TGTGCCAGTAGTTTTCGGACAGGTACCTCTGGAAACACCATATATTTT.

The CDR3 DNA reads TGTGCCAGCAGTGAGGCCAGGGAGGGTGAAAAACTGTTTTTT. It encodes CASSEAREGEKLFF. The V and J genes are TRBV25-1 and TRBJ1-4, with D possibly matching TRBD1 (5 bases). The CDR3 has 14 residues. Looked up from germline, CDR1 is MGHDK and CDR2 is SYGVNS. The V end lost 3 bases, the J end lost 7 bases, and 12 bases lay between the germline ends.

The chain is built from TRBV5-1 and TRBJ2-5, with D uncertain. This CDR3 is 13 amino acids long. V lost 0 bases to trimming and J lost 3 bases, with 6 bases between them. Germline values: CDR1 SGHRS, CDR2 YFSETQ. The CDR3 spells CASSLGAEETQYF. In DNA, the CDR3 is TGCGCCAGCAGCTTGGGGGCAGAAGAGACCCAGTACTTC.

The rearrangement uses TRBV2 and TRBJ2-5; no firm D call. Between the trimmed V and J ends, which lost 7 bases and 5 bases, there was a span of 8 bases. Germline V gene data show CDR1 as SNHLY and CDR2 as FYNNEI. The CDR3 spans 11 residues. CDR3: CASTLAETQYF. The DNA for the CDR3 is TGTGCCAGCACGTTGGCCGAGACCCAGTACTTC.

V and J are TRBV6-6 and TRBJ1-1; weak D call: TRBD1 (6 bases). Trimming removed 4 bases at V and 3 bases at J, with 12 bases between. The CDR3 length is 14 residues. Germline CDR1 reads MNHNY; CDR2 reads SVGAGI (reference sequence). CDR3 protein: CASSWRGLDTEAFF. In nucleotides, the CDR3 is TGTGCCAGCAGTTGGCGGGGGCTGGACACTGAAGCTTTCTTT.

The rearrangement links TRBV7-9 to TRBJ1-1; 9 bases line up with TRBD1. The V gene end was trimmed by 2 bases and the J gene end by 3 bases; junction bases not matched to a gene: 4. CDR1 is SEHNR, CDR2 FQNEAQ, per germline (reference sequence). CDR3 length: 15 amino acids. CDR3 nucleotide sequence: TGTGCCAGCAGCTTATCGGGACAGGGCTACACTGAAGCTTTCTTT. Translating gives CASSLSGQGYTEAFF.

The chain uses TRBV12-5 and TRBJ2-1; 11 bases are a match to TRBD2. This CDR3 spans 16 amino acids. Germline trimming cut 4 bases from V and 4 bases from J; bases unmatched to any gene: 6. Germline CDR1 and CDR2: LGHNT and FRNRAP. The CDR3 is CASGSAGTSGYNEQFF. CDR3 nucleotides: TGTGCTAGTGGTTCCGCCGGGACTAGCGGTTACAATGAGCAGTTCTTC.